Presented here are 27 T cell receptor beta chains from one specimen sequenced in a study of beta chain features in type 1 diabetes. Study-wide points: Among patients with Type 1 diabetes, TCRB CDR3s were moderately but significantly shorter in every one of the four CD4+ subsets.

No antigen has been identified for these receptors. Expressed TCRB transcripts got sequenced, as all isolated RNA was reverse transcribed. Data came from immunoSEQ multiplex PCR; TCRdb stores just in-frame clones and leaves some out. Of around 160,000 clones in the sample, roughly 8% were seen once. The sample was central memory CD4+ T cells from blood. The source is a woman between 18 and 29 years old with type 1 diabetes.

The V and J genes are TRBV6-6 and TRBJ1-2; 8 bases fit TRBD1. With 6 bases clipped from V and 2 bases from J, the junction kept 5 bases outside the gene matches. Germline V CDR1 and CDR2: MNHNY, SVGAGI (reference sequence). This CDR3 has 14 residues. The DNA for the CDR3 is TGTGCCAGCAGAGGGGACAGGATAAACTATGGCTACACCTTC. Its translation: CASRGDRINYGYTF.

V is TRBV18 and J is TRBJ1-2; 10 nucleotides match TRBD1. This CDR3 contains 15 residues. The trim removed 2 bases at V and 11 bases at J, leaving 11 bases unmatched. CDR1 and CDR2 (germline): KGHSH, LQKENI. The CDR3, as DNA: TGTGCCAGCTCACCAAATGAGAGGGACAGGGGATCTTACACCTTC. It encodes CASSPNERDRGSYTF.

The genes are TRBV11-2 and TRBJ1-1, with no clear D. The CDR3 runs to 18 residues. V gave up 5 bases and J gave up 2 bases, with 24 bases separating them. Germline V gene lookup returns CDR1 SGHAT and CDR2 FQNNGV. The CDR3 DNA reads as TGTGCCAGCAGCCCGACCGGTTTGCCCAGGAATCGAAACACTGAAGCTTTCTTT. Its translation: CASSPTGLPRNRNTEAFF.

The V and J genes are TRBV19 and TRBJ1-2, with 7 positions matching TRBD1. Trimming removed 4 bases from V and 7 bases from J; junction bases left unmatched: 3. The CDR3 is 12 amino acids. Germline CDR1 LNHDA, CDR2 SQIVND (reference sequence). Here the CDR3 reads CASSTRQGGYTF. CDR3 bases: TGTGCCAGTAGTACCCGACAGGGTGGCTACACCTTC.

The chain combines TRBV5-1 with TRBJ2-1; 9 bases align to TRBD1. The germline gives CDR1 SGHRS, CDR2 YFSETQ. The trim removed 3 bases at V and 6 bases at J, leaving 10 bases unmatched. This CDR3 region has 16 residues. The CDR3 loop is CASSWAGQGSINEQFF. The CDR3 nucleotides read TGCGCCAGCAGCTGGGCGGGACAGGGAAGCATCAATGAGCAGTTCTTC.

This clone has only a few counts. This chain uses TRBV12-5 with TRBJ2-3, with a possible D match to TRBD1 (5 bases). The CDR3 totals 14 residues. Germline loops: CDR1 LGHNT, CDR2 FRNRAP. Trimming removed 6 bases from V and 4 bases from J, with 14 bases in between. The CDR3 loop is CASGLQGFADTQYF. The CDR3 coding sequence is TGTGCTAGTGGATTGCAGGGATTTGCAGATACGCAGTATTTT.

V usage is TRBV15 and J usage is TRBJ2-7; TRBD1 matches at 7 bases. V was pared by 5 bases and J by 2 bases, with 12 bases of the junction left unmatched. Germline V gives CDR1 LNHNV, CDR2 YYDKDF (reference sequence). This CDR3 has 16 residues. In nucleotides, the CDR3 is TGTGCCACCAGCGGTAATGCCAGGGGGACAACCTACGAGCAGTACTTC. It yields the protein CATSGNARGTTYEQYF.

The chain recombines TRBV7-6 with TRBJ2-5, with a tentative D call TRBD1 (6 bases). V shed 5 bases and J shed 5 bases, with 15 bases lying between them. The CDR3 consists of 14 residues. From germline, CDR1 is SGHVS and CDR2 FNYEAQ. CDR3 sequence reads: CASSIQQGRETQYF. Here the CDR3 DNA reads TGTGCCAGCAGCATACAACAGGGACGGGAGACCCAGTACTTC.

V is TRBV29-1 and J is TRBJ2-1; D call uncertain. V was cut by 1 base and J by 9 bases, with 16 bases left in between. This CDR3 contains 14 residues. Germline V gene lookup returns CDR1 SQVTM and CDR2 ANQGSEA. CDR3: CSVEVQQVRGEQFF. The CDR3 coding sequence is TGCAGCGTTGAAGTTCAGCAGGTACGTGGTGAGCAGTTCTTC.

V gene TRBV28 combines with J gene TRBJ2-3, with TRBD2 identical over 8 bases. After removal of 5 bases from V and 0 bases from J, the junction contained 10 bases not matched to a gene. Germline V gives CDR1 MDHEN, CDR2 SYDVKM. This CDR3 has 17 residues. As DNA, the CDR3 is TGTGCCAGCAGTCTACGGACTAGCCCGGCTAGCACAGATACGCAGTATTTT. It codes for CASSLRTSPASTDTQYF.

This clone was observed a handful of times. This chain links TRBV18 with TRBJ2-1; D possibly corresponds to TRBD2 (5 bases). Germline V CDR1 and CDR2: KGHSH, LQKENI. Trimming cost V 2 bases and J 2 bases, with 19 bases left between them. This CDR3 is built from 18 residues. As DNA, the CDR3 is TGTGCCAGCTCACCAGTGGTAGGAGCGGATGGGGCCTACAATGAGCAGTTCTTC. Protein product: CASSPVVGADGAYNEQFF.

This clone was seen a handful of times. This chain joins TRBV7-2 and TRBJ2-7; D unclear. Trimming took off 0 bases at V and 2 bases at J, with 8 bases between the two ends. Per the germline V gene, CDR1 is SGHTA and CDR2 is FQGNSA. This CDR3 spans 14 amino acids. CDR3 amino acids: CASSLAWPAYEQYF. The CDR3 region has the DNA TGTGCCAGCAGCTTAGCTTGGCCCGCCTACGAGCAGTACTTC.

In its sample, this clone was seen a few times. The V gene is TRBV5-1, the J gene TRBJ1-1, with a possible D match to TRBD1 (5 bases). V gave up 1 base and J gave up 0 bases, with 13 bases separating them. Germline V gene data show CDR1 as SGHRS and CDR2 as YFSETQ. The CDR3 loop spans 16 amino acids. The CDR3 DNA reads TGCGCCAGCAGCTTGATCCCACAGGACATGAACACTGAAGCTTTCTTT. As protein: CASSLIPQDMNTEAFF.

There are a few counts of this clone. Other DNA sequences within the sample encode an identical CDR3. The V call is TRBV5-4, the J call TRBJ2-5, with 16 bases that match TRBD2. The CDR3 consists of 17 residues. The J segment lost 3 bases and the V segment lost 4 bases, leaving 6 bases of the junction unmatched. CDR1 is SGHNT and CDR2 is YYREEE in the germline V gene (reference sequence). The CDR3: CASSPGLAGGPEETQYF. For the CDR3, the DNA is TGTGCCAGCAGCCCGGGACTAGCGGGAGGGCCAGAAGAGACCCAGTACTTC.

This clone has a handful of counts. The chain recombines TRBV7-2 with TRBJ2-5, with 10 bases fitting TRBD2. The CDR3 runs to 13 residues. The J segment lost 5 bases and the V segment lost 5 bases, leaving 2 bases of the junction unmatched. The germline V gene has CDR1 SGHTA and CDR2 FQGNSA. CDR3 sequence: CASSKGLAETQYF. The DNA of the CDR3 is TGTGCCAGCAGCAAGGGACTAGCGGAGACCCAGTACTTC.

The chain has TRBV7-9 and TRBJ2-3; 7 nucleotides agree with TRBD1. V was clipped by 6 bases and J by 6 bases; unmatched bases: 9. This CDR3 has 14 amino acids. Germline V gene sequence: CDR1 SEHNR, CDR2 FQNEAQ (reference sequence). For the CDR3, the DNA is TGTGCCAGCAGTCTCGGACAGGTGGTGGATACGCAGTATTTT. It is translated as CASSLGQVVDTQYF.

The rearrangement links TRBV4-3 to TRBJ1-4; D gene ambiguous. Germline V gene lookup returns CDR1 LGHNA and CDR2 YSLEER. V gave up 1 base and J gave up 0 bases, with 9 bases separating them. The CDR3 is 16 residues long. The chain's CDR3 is CASSQGLFATNEKLFF. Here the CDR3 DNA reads TGCGCCAGCAGCCAAGGACTGTTCGCAACTAATGAAAAACTGTTTTTT.

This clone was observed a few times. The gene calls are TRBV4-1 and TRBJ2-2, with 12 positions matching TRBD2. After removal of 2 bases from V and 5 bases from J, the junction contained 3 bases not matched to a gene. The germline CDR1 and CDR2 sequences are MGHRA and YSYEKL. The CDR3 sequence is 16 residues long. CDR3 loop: CASSQLAGGDTGELFF. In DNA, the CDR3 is TGCGCCAGCAGCCAACTAGCGGGAGGGGATACCGGGGAGCTGTTTTTT.

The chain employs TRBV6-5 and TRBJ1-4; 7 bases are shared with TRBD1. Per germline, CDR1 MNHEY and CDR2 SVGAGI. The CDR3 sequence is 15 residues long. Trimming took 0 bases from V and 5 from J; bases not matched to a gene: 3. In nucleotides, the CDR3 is TGTGCCAGCAGTTACTCGGCAGGGGGAAATGAAAAACTGTTTTTT. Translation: CASSYSAGGNEKLFF.

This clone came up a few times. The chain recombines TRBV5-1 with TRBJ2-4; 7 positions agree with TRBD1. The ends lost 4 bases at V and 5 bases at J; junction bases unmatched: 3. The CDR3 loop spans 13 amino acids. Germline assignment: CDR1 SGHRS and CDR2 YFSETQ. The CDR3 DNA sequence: TGCGCCAGCAGCACAGGGGCACAAAACATTCAGTACTTC. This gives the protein CASSTGAQNIQYF.

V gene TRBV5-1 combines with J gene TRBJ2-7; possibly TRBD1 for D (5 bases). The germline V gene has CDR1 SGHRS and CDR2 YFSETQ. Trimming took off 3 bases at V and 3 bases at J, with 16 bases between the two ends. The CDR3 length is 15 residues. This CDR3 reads CASSSLQTASYEQYF. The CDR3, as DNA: TGCGCCAGCAGCTCGCTGCAGACAGCTAGCTACGAGCAGTACTTC.

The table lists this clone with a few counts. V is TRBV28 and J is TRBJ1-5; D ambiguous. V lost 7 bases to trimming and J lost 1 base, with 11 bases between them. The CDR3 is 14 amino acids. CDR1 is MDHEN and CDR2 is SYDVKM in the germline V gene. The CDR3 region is CASMEEDSNQPQHF. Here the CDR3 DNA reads TGTGCCAGCATGGAGGAGGACAGCAATCAGCCCCAGCATTTT.

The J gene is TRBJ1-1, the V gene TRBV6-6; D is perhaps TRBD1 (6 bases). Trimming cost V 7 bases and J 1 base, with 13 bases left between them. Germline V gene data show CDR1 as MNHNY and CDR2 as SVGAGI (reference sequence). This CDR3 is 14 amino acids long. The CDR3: CASISGTKNTEAFF. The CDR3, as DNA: TGTGCCAGCATCTCCGGGACAAAGAACACTGAAGCTTTCTTT.

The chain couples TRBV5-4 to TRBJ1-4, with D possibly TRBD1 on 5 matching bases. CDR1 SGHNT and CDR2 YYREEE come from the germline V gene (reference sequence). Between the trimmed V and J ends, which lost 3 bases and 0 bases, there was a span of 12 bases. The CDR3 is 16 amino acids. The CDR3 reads CASSWGGHTTNEKLFF. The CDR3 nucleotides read TGTGCCAGCAGCTGGGGCGGACACACAACTAATGAAAAACTGTTTTTT.

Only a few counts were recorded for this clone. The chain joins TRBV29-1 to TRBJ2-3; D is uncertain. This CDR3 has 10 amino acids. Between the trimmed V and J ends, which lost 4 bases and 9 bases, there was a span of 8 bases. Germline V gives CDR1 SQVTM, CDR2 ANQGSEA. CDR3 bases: TGCAGCGTTGGGGCGTCGACGCAGTATTTT. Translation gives CSVGASTQYF.

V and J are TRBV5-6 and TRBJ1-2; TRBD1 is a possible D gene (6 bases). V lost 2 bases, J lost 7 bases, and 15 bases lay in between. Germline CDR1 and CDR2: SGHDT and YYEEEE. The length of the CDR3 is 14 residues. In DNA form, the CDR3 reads TGTGCCAGCAGCTTTAAAGGGGGGGCGCGTGGCTACACCTTC. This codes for CASSFKGGARGYTF.

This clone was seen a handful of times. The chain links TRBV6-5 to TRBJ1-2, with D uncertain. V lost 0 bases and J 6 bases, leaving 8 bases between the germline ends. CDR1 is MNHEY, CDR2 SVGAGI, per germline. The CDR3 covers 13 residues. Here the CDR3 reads CASSYSVRDGYTF. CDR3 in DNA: TGTGCCAGCAGTTACTCGGTGCGGGATGGCTACACCTTC.